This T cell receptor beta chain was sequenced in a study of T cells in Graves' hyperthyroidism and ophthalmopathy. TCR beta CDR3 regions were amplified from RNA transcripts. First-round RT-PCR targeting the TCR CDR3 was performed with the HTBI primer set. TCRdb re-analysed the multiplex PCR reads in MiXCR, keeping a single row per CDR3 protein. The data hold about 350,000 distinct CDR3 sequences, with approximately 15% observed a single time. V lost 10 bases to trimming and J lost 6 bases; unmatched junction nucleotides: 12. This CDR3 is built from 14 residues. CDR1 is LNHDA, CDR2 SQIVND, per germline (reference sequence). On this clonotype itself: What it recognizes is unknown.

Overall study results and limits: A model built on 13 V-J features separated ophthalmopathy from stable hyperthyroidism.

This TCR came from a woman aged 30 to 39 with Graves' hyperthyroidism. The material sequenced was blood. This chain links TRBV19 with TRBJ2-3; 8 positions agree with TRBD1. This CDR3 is CATSEAGGVDTQYF. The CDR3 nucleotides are TGTGCCACCAGTGAGGCAGGGGGCGTCGATACGCAGTATTTT.